This T cell receptor beta chain came from a study of cytomegalovirus exposure and HLA in healthy donors. Primers: 60 Vbeta forward and 13 Jbeta reverse. TCRdb's table, derived via immunoSEQ multiplex PCR, lists solely in-frame clones and lacks some. The sample carries more than 110,000 clones, around 75% recorded once. About this clone: Its antigen is currently unknown.

Study outcomes and limitations: A prior analysis recorded that most TCR beta V segments were productive about 90% or about 30% of the time. Many donors shared some public TCRs, even though most TCR sequences were rare.

Germline values: CDR1 MNHNY, CDR2 SVGAGI (reference sequence). J gave up 5 bases and V 0 bases, and 4 bases lay outside the gene matches. The CDR3 consists of 14 residues. The receptor was isolated from a female donor in good health and CMV-seronegative. Input material: PBMCs. J is TRBJ2-7 and V is TRBV6-6; TRBD1 matches 7 bases. The DNA of the CDR3 is TGTGCCAGCAGTTACTCGGGCAGGGGGAACGAGCAGTACTTC. Residues: CASSYSGRGNEQYF.